What follows is one T cell receptor (beta chain) and its context. The target antigen is unknown. The time point denotes: week 23, last vaccination. Alongside topical imiquimod, each dose of vaccine comprised 300 ug of mutant IDH1 20-mer peptide. The V gene's germline CDR1 is MNHGY and CDR2 SVAAGI. Trimming removed 2 bases at V and 4 bases at J, with 12 bases between. This CDR3 region has 15 residues. This sample was included in a study of a mutant IDH1 vaccine in newly diagnosed glioma. Study as a whole: Weeks 1, 3, 5, 7, 11, 15, 19 and 23 were when patients received their eight vaccinations.

Study-wide findings and caveats: Vaccination induced immune responses in roughly 93% of patients.

Assay used: immunoSEQ multiplex PCR; TCRdb lists only in-frame clones, some missing. Of about 40,000 clones in the sample, approximately 76% were seen once. V usage is TRBV6-9 and J usage is TRBJ2-1; D may be TRBD1 (6 bases). This clonotype originated in a man over 45 with glioma. The sample consisted of PBMCs, taken from a glioma patient whose treatment included an IDH1 peptide vaccine. The chain's CDR3 is CASSYQAGDYNEQFF. CDR3 bases: TGTGCCAGCAGTTATCAGGCAGGGGATTACAATGAGCAGTTCTTC.